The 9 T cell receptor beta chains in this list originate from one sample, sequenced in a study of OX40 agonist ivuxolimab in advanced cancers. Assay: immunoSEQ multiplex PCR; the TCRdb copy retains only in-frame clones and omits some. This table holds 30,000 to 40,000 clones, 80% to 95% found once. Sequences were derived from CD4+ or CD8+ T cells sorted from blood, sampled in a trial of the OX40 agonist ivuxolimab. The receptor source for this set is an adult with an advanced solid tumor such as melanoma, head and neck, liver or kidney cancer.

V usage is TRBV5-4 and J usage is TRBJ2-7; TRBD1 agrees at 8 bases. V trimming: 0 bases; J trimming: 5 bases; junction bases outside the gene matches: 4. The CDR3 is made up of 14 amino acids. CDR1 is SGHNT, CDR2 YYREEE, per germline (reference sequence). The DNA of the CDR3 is TGTGCCAGCAGCTTGGGGACAGGGTTGGACGAGCAGTACTTC. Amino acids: CASSLGTGLDEQYF.

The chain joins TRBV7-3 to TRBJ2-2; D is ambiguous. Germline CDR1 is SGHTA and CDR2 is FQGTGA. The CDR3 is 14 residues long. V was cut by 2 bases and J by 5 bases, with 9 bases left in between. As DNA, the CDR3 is TGTGCCAGCAGCTTACCTGCGGCAACCGGGGAGCTGTTTTTT. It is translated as CASSLPAATGELFF.

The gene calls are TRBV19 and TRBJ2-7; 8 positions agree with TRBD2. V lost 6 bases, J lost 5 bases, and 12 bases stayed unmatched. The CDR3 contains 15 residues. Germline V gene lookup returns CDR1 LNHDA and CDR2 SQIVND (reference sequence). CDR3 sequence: CASSDTGTSVNEQYF. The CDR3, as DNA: TGTGCCAGTAGCGATACCGGGACTAGTGTAAACGAGCAGTACTTC.

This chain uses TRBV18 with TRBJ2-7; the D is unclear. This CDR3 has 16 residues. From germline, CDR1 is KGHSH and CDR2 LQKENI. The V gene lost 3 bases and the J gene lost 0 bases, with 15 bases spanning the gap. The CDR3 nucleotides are TGTGCCAGCTCACCCCCCGGCAGACAAGCCTCCTACGAGCAGTACTTC. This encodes CASSPPGRQASYEQYF. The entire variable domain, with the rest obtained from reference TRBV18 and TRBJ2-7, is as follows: NAGVMQNPRHLVRRRGQEARLRCSPMKGHSHVYWYRQLPEEGLKFMVYLQKENIIDESGMPKERFSAEFPKEGPSILRIQQVVRGDSAAYFCASSPPGRQASYEQYFGPGTRLTVT.

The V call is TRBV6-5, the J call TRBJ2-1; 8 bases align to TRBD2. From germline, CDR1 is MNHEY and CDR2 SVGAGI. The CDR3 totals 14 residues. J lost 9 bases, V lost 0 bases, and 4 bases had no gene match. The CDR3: CASSYSILAGEQFF. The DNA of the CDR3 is TGTGCCAGCAGTTACTCGATCCTAGCGGGTGAGCAGTTCTTC.

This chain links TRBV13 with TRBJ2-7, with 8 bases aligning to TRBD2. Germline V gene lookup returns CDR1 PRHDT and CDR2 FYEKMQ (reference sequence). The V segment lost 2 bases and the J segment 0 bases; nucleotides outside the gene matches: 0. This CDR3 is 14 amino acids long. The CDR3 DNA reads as TGTGCCAGCAGCTTAAGCGGGAGCTCCTACGAGCAGTACTTC. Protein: CASSLSGSSYEQYF.

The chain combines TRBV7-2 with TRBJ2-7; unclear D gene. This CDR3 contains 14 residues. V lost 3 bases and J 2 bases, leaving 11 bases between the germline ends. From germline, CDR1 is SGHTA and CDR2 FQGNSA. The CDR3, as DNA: TGTGCCAGCAGCTTTTTAGGGAACCCCTACGAGCAGTACTTC. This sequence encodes CASSFLGNPYEQYF.

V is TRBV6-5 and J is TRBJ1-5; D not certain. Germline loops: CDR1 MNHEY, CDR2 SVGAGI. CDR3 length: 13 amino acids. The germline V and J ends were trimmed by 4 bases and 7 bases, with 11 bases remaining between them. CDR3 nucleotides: TGTGCCAGCAGTTCGGCGGTGGGGCAGCCCCAGCATTTT. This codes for CASSSAVGQPQHF.

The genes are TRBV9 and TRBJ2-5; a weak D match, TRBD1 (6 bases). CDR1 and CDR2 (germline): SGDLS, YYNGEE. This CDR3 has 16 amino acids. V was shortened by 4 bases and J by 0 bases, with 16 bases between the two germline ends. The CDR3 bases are TGTGCCAGCAGCCCAACCATTAGGACAGACCAAGAGACCCAGTACTTC. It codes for CASSPTIRTDQETQYF.